This T cell receptor beta chain was recorded in a study of T cells after yellow fever vaccination. In the study overall: Preparation of the low-cell-number fractions used SMART-Seq v4 Ultra Low Input. Study-level results: Most clones from primary vaccination were detected again post-booster (about 96% CD4, around 88% CD8). The secondary response was weaker but peaked faster, day 5 versus 15.

With regard to this clonotype: Its antigen is unidentified.

Each CDR3 protein is one row after TCRdb ran MiXCR on the 5' RACE reads. The table includes hundreds of thousands of distinct CDR3 sequences, 12% detected once. The germline gives CDR1 MNHEY, CDR2 SMNVEV (reference sequence). CDR3 length: 13 amino acids. Trimming pared 7 bases from V and 5 bases from J, leaving 9 bases between. The receptor comes from a man in his thirties or forties who received the YFV17D yellow fever vaccine. The genes are TRBV27 and TRBJ1-6; the D is unclear. This specimen consisted of PBMCs, obtained on the day of the yellow fever booster vaccination. The CDR3 reads CASKGFDNSPLHF. The CDR3 bases are TGTGCCAGCAAAGGGTTTGATAATTCACCCCTCCACTTT.